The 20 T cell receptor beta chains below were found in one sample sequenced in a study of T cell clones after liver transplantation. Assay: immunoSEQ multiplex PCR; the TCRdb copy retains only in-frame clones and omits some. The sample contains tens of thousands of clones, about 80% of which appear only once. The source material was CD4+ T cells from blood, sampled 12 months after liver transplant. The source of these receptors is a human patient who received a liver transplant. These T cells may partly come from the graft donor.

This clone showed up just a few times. DNA of the CDR3: TGTGCCAGCAGCAAAGAGAGGGACAGGGAGGAAGGTAAGAGCAATCAGCCCCAGCATTTT. Its protein is CASSKERDREEGKSNQPQHF. The genes are TRBV21-1 and TRBJ1-5; the D call in the table, TRBD1, was not verified against the DNA. TRBV21-1 is tagged as a pseudogene. The CDR3 consists of 20 residues.

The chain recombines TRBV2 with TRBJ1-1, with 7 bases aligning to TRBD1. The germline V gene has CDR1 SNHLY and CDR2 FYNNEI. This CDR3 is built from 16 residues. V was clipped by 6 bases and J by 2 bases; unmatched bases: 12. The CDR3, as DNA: TGTGCCAGCAGGAAGGGACAGCTGGGTCCAAACACTGAAGCTTTCTTT. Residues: CASRKGQLGPNTEAFF. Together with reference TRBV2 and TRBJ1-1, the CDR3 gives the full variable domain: EPEVTQTPSHQVTQMGQEVILRCVPISNHLYFYWYRQILGQKVEFLVSFYNNEISEKSEIFDDQFSVERPDGSNFTLKIRSTKLEDSAMYFCASRKGQLGPNTEAFFGQGTRLTVV.

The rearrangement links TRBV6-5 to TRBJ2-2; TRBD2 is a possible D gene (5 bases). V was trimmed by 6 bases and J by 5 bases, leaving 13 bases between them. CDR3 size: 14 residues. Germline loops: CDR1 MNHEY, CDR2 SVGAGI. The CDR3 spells CASSPPTGTGELFF. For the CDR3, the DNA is TGTGCCAGCAGCCCCCCGACGGGGACCGGGGAGCTGTTTTTT.

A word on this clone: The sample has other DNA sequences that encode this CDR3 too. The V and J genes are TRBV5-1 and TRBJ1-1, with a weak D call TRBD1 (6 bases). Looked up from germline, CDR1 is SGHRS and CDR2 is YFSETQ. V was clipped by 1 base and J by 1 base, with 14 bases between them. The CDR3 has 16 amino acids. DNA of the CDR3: TGCGCCAGCAGCTTGCAGGGGCGCGGGACGAACACTGAAGCTTTCTTT. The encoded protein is CASSLQGRGTNTEAFF.

In DNA form, the CDR3 reads TGTGCCAGCAGCGATCATATGAACACTGAAGCTTTCTTT. This gives the protein CASSDHMNTEAFF. This rearrangement joins TRBV7-3 to TRBJ1-1; no clear D. V was pared by 5 bases and J by 0 bases, with 7 bases between. Germline V CDR1 and CDR2: SGHTA, FQGTGA. This CDR3 comprises 13 residues. Full variable domain (rest looked up from reference TRBV7-3 and TRBJ1-1): GAGVSQTPSNKVTEKGKYVELRCDPISGHTALYWYRQSLGQGPEFLIYFQGTGAADDSGLPNDRFFAVRPEGSVSTLKIQRTERGDSAVYLCASSDHMNTEAFFGQGTRLTVV.

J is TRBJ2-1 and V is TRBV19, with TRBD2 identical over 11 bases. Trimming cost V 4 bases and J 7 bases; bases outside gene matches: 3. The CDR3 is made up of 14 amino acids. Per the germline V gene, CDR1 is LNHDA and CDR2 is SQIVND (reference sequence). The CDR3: CASSTWTSGNEQFF. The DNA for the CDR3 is TGTGCCAGTAGTACGTGGACTAGCGGGAATGAGCAGTTCTTC.

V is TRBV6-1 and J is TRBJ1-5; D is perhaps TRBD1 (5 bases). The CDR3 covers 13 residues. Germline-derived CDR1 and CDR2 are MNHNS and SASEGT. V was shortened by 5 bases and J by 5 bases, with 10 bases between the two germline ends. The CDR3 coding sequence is TGTGCCAGCAGTAGCCAGGGCGATCAGCCCCAGCATTTT. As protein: CASSSQGDQPQHF.

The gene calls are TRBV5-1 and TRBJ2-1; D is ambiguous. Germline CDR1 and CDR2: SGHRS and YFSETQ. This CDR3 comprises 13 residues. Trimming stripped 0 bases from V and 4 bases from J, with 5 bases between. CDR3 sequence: CASSLVDYNEQFF. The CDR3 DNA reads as TGCGCCAGCAGCTTGGTGGATTACAATGAGCAGTTCTTC.

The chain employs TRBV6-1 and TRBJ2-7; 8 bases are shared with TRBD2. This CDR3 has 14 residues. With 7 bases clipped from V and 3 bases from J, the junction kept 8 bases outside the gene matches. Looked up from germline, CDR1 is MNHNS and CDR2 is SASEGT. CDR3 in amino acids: CASTGGGYNYEQYF. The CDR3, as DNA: TGTGCCAGCACCGGCGGGGGGTACAACTACGAGCAGTACTTC.

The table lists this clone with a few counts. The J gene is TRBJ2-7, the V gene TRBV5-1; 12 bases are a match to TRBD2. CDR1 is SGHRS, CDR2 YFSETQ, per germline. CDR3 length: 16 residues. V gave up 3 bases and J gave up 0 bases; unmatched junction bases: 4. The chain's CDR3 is CASSSLTSGSSYEQYF. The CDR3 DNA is TGCGCCAGCAGCTCCCTGACTAGCGGGAGCTCCTACGAGCAGTACTTC. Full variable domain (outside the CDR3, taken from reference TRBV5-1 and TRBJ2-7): KAGVTQTPRYLIKTRGQQVTLSCSPISGHRSVSWYQQTPGQGLQFLFEYFSETQRNKGNFPGRFSGRQFSNSRSEMNVSTLELGDSALYLCASSSLTSGSSYEQYFGPGTRLTVT.

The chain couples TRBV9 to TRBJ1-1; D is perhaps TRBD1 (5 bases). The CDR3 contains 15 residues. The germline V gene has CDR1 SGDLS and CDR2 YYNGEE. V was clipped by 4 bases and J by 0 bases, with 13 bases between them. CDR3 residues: CASSPYTGMNTEAFF. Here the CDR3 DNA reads TGTGCCAGCAGCCCCTATACAGGAATGAACACTGAAGCTTTCTTT.

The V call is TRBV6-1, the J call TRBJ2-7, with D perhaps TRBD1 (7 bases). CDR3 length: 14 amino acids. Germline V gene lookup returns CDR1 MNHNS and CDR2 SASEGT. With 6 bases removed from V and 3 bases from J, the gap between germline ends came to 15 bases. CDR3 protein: CASSVEGADYEQYF. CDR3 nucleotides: TGTGCCAGCAGCGTGGAGGGGGCTGACTACGAGCAGTACTTC.

The CDR3 DNA reads TGTGCCAGCAGTGCCTCGGGACAGGTCCCCTTTCACGGGGAGCTGTTTTTT. Amino acid sequence: CASSASGQVPFHGELFF. This chain links TRBV25-1 with TRBJ2-2; 8 bases are shared with TRBD1. CDR1 is MGHDK and CDR2 is SYGVNS in the germline V gene. The CDR3 contains 17 residues. The trim removed 4 bases at V and 7 bases at J, leaving 14 bases unmatched.

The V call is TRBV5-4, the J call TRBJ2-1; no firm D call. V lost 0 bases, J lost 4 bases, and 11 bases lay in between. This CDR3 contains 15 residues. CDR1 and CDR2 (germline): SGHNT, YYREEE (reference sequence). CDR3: CASSLAANPYNEQFF. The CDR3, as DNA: TGTGCCAGCAGCTTGGCAGCCAATCCATACAATGAGCAGTTCTTC.

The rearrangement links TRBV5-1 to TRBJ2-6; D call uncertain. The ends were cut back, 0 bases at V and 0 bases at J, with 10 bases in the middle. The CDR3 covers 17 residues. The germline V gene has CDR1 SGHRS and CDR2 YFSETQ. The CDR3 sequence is CASSLVAASSGANVLTF. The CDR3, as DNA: TGCGCCAGCAGCTTGGTGGCAGCTAGCTCTGGGGCCAACGTCCTGACTTTC.

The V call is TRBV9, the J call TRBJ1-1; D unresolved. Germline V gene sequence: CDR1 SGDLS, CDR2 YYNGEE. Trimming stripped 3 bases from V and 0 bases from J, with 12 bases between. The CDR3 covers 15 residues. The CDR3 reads CASSARQILNTEAFF. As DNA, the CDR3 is TGTGCCAGCAGCGCCCGGCAAATACTGAACACTGAAGCTTTCTTT.

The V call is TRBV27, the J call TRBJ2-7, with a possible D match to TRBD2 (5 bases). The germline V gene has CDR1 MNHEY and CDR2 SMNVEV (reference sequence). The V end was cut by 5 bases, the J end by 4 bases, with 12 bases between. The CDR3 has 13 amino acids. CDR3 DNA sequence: TGTGCCAGCAGTGCACGGCCGGGGTACGAGCAGTACTTC. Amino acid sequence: CASSARPGYEQYF.

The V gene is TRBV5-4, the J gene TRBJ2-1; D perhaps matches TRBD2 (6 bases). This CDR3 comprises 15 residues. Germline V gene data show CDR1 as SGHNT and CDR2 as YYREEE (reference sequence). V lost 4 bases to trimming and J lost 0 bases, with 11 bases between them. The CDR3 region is CASSLGRDSYNEQFF. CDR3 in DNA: TGTGCCAGCAGCCTGGGGCGGGACTCCTACAATGAGCAGTTCTTC.

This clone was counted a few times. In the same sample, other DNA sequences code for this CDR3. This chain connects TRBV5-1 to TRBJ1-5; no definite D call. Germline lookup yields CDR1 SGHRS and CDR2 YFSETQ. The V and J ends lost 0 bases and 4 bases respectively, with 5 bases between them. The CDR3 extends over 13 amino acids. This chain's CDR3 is CASSLGSNQPQHF. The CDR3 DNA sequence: TGCGCCAGCAGCTTGGGGTCGAATCAGCCCCAGCATTTT.

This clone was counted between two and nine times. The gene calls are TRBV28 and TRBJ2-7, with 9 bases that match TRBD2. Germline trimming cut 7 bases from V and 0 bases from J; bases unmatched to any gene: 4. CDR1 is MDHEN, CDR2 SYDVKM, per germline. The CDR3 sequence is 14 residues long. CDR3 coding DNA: TGTGCCAGCACCCCTAGCGGGAACTCCTACGAGCAGTACTTC. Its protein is CASTPSGNSYEQYF.